Below, 16 T cell receptor beta chains from the same sample are listed, as sequenced in a study of CD8 T cells in Susac syndrome. Random hexamers were used to reverse transcribe the RNA input (roughly 0.5 to 1 ug). Each CDR3 protein is one row after TCRdb ran MiXCR on the immunoSEQ multiplex PCR reads. The sample carries around 150,000 distinct CDR3 sequences, approximately 96% recorded once. Material: CD4+ T cells from PBMCs. The source is a human donor with multiple sclerosis.

The V and J genes are TRBV7-2 and TRBJ1-6; TRBD1 is a possible D gene (6 bases). Deletions cut 6 bases from V and 10 bases from J, with 10 bases between. In germline, CDR1 is SGHTA, CDR2 FQGNSA. The CDR3 contains 12 residues. The CDR3 here is CASRQGTSPLHF. The CDR3 region has the DNA TGTGCCAGCAGACAGGGTACCTCACCCCTCCACTTT.

The chain couples TRBV24-1 to TRBJ2-7; TRBD1 might be the D (6 bases). V was clipped by 4 bases and J by 2 bases, with 17 bases between them. This CDR3 region has 16 residues. Germline loops: CDR1 KGHDR, CDR2 SFDVKD. CDR3: CATSDPGQNPPYEQYF. Written as DNA, the CDR3 is TGTGCCACCAGTGACCCCGGACAGAATCCTCCCTACGAGCAGTACTTC.

The chain couples TRBV3-1 to TRBJ2-5, with a tentative D call TRBD1 (6 bases). V was cut by 1 base and J by 1 base, with 19 bases left in between. CDR1 is LGHDT and CDR2 is YNNKEL in the germline V gene (reference sequence). The CDR3 totals 18 residues. CDR3 in amino acids: CASSQGFYRVRPQETQYF. CDR3 nucleotide sequence: TGTGCCAGCAGCCAAGGGTTTTACAGGGTCCGGCCCCAAGAGACCCAGTACTTC.

The chain couples TRBV3-1 to TRBJ1-4; no reliable D call. The V gene lost 3 bases and the J gene lost 0 bases, with 5 bases spanning the gap. The germline V gene encodes CDR1 LGHDT and CDR2 YNNKEL (reference sequence). This CDR3 region has 14 residues. For the CDR3, the DNA is TGTGCCAGCAGCCAGAGGACAACTAATGAAAAACTGTTTTTT. Residues: CASSQRTTNEKLFF.

About this clonotype itself: Germline is not matched at one junction end, which may reflect a read error. The gene calls are TRBV23-1 and TRBJ2-2, with D unclear. TRBV23-1 counts as an open reading frame of uncertain function. This CDR3 has 13 residues. CDR3 sequence reads: CASSQSNSGELFF. The CDR3 DNA reads as TGCGCCAGCAGTCAATCGAACAGCGGGGAGCTGTTTTTT.

The chain combines TRBV7-8 with TRBJ2-3, with TRBD1 matching over 8 bases. There are 15 residues in the CDR3. Unmatched junction bases numbered 3, after V lost 4 bases and J lost 0 bases. Germline CDR1 and CDR2: SGHVS and FQNEAQ. This CDR3 is CASSSDRVSTDTQYF. CDR3 nucleotides: TGTGCCAGCAGCTCGGACAGGGTGAGCACAGATACGCAGTATTTT. Supplemented by reference TRBV7-8 and TRBJ2-3, the full variable domain reads GAGVSQSPRYKVAKRGQDVALRCDPISGHVSLFWYQQALGQGPEFLTYFQNEAQLDKSGLPSDRFFAERPEGSVSTLKIQRTQQEDSAVYLCASSSDRVSTDTQYFGPGTRLTVL.

The chain joins TRBV7-2 to TRBJ1-2; no firm D call. The CDR3 is 17 amino acids. CDR1 SGHTA and CDR2 FQGNSA come from the germline V gene. V was cut by 1 base and J by 1 base, with 16 bases left in between. The CDR3 region is CASSLEQLLRLNYGYTF. CDR3 in DNA: TGTGCCAGCAGCTTAGAACAGCTGCTTAGACTTAACTATGGCTACACCTTC. Complete variable domain (other parts from reference TRBV7-2 and TRBJ1-2): GAGVSQSPSNKVTEKGKDVELRCDPISGHTALYWYRQSLGQGLEFLIYFQGNSAPDKSGLPSDRFSAERTGGSVSTLTIQRTQQEDSAVYLCASSLEQLLRLNYGYTFGSGTRLTVV.

This chain joins TRBV21-1 and TRBJ2-7; TRBD1, as called in the table, went unchecked against the DNA. TRBV21-1 corresponds to a pseudogene. CDR3 length equals 15 residues. The CDR3 sequence: CASSKGQPHSYEQYF. CDR3 nucleotide sequence: TGTGCCAGCAGCAAAGGACAGCCGCACTCCTACGAGCAGTACTTC.

The chain uses TRBV18 and TRBJ1-2; D remains unclear. Trimming took 4 bases from V and 2 from J, leaving 11 bases between them. The CDR3 is made up of 14 amino acids. Germline assignment: CDR1 KGHSH and CDR2 LQKENI. The CDR3 nucleotides read TGTGCCAGCTCACTTGGAGCAGAAAACTATGGCTACACCTTC. Its protein is CASSLGAENYGYTF.

This chain uses TRBV2 with TRBJ2-2; tentatively, D is TRBD2 (6 bases). Germline assignment: CDR1 SNHLY and CDR2 FYNNEI. The CDR3 has 17 amino acids. Trimming took off 7 bases at V and 0 bases at J, with 18 bases between the two ends. The CDR3 DNA sequence: TGTGCCAGCATTTTCCGGGACTTCAGTCCGAACACCGGGGAGCTGTTTTTT. The encoded protein is CASIFRDFSPNTGELFF.

The rearrangement joins TRBV28 to TRBJ1-6; D remains unclear. The ends were cut back, 2 bases at V and 14 bases at J, with 10 bases in the middle. Germline CDR1 and CDR2: MDHEN and SYDVKM. This CDR3 region has 12 residues. CDR3 bases: TGTGCCAGCAGTTTAGGGTCCGTGACCCTCCACTTT. Amino acid sequence: CASSLGSVTLHF.

The chain uses TRBV24-1 and TRBJ1-2, with a possible D match to TRBD1 (6 bases). This CDR3 is built from 14 residues. Trimming stripped 0 bases from V and 7 bases from J, with 11 bases between. Looked up from germline, CDR1 is KGHDR and CDR2 is SFDVKD. CDR3 sequence reads: CATSDLRYRAGYTF. CDR3 coding DNA: TGTGCCACCAGTGATTTGCGTTACAGGGCTGGCTACACCTTC.

V is TRBV29-1 and J is TRBJ2-1; D is possibly TRBD2 (5 bases). This CDR3 spans 11 amino acids. Deletions cut 3 bases from V and 12 bases from J, with 12 bases between. Germline V lookup: CDR1 SQVTM, CDR2 ANQGSEA. The CDR3 DNA reads TGCAGCGTTGATTATGGCAGCGGGCAGTTCTTC. It translates to CSVDYGSGQFF.

This clonotype was observed a handful of times. This sequence joins TRBV7-8 and TRBJ2-7; the D call may be TRBD1 or TRBD2 (5 bases each). This CDR3 spans 15 amino acids. Germline CDR1 SGHVS, CDR2 FQNEAQ. The ends were cut back, 4 bases at V and 1 base at J, with 14 bases in the middle. CDR3 nucleotides: TGTGCCAGCAGCTACACCGGGACGGGGTCCTACGAGCAGTACTTC. Translating gives CASSYTGTGSYEQYF. The variable domain in full, with the rest retrieved from reference TRBV7-8 and TRBJ2-7, is GAGVSQSPRYKVAKRGQDVALRCDPISGHVSLFWYQQALGQGPEFLTYFQNEAQLDKSGLPSDRFFAERPEGSVSTLKIQRTQQEDSAVYLCASSYTGTGSYEQYFGPGTRLTVT.

The chain carries TRBV20-1 and TRBJ2-7; D may correspond to TRBD1 or TRBD2 (5 bases each). The length of the CDR3 is 14 residues. V was shortened by 1 base and J by 2 bases, with 12 bases between the two germline ends. Per germline, CDR1 DFQATT and CDR2 SNEGSKA (reference sequence). This CDR3 reads CSARGNRGAYEQYF. CDR3 nucleotides: TGCAGTGCTAGAGGGAATAGGGGAGCCTACGAGCAGTACTTC.

This clonotype was counted once. The CDR3 bases are TGTGCCAGCAGCTCGACAGGAAGAAACTCTGGGGCCAACGTCCTGACTTTC. It encodes CASSSTGRNSGANVLTF. V usage is TRBV7-2 and J usage is TRBJ2-6, with a weak D call TRBD1 (6 bases). Deletions cut 4 bases from V and 0 bases from J, with 13 bases between. Germline V gives CDR1 SGHTA, CDR2 FQGNSA. The CDR3 spans 17 residues.